A selection of T cell receptor beta chains follows, all from one sample in a study of blood T cells in healthy people across ages. TCRdb recomputed calls from the 5' RACE reads with MiXCR, one row per CDR3 protein. In the table there are some 1.5 million distinct CDR3 sequences, 28% of which are singletons. Material: blood. The source of these receptors is a woman in her 30s in good health. CDR3s include the opening cysteine and the closing phenylalanine or tryptophan. Each record gives: D gene, J gene, clone size, V gene, CDR3 DNA, CDR3 protein. A D gene is named only where the DNA matches it firmly. Clone size is not always given. Where it is, it says once, few, many or a class for expanded clones.

D: NA; J: TRBJ2-3; size: NA; V: TRBV20-1; DNA: TGCAGTGCTCTTGCATACGATTCTAGCACAGATACGCAGTATTTT; CDR3: CSALAYDSSTDTQYF
D: NA; J: TRBJ2-7; size: many; V: TRBV12-3/TRBV12-4; DNA: TGTGCCAGCAGTTTACAGCGGTACGAGCAGTACTTC; CDR3: CASSLQRYEQYF
D: TRBD2; J: TRBJ2-1; size: NA; V: TRBV9; DNA: TGTGCCAGCAGCGTAGGATCGGTAGGGGGCGGGAGGGTCAATGAGCAGTTCTTC; CDR3: CASSVGSVGGGRVNEQFF
D: TRBD2; J: TRBJ2-7; size: few; V: TRBV12-3/TRBV12-4; DNA: TGTGCCAGCAGTTTACCCAGCGGGAGGGCCGGGGATGAGCAGTACTTC; CDR3: CASSLPSGRAGDEQYF
D: TRBD2; J: TRBJ2-5; size: NA; V: TRBV2; DNA: TGTGCCAGCAGTATAAGCGGGGTTGCGGAGACCCAGTACTTC; CDR3: CASSISGVAETQYF
D: NA; J: TRBJ1-1; size: NA; V: TRBV6-1; DNA: TGTGCCAGCACTCCATTCTCGGAAACTGAAGCTTTCTTT; CDR3: CASTPFSETEAFF
D: TRBD1; J: TRBJ2-1; size: few; V: TRBV14; DNA: TGTGCCAGCAGCCAAGGGGACAGCAACAATGAGCAGTTCTTC; CDR3: CASSQGDSNNEQFF
D: NA; J: TRBJ2-5; size: many; V: TRBV9; DNA: TGTGCCAGCAGCACCGGAGTCCTCCCCGGCGGGAAAGAGACCCAGTACTTC; CDR3: CASSTGVLPGGKETQYF
D: NA; J: TRBJ2-1; size: few; V: TRBV6-5; DNA: TGTGCCATAAAGGCGGCGCCTAAGGACAATGAGCAGTTCTTC; CDR3: CAIKAAPKDNEQFF
D: NA; J: TRBJ2-5; size: many; V: TRBV10-3; DNA: TGTGCCATCAGCCGAACAGCCGCGAGCATCCAAGAGACCCAGTACTTC; CDR3: CAISRTAASIQETQYF
D: NA; J: TRBJ1-4; size: NA; V: TRBV2; DNA: TGTGCCAGCAACGGACTGAGCGGTGAAAAACGGTTTTTT; CDR3: CASNGLSGEKRFF
D: TRBD2; J: TRBJ2-7; size: NA; V: TRBV12-5; DNA: TGTGCTAGCTCCGCCGTGCGGGGGAGCGAGCAGTACTTC; CDR3: CASSAVRGSEQYF
D: NA; J: TRBJ1-5; size: NA; V: TRBV7-9; DNA: TGTGCCAGCAGCTCAGGGACCAGGGATCAGCCCCAGCATTTT; CDR3: CASSSGTRDQPQHF
D: NA; J: TRBJ1-5; size: NA; V: TRBV10-3; DNA: TGTGCCATCAGTGACGGGTCCGGGCAGGTCCGCAATCAGCCCCAGCATTTT; CDR3: CAISDGSGQVRNQPQHF
D: NA; J: TRBJ2-7; size: few; V: TRBV5-1; DNA: TGCGCCAGCAGCTTCTCCGAGGGCCCCTACGAGCAGTACTTC; CDR3: CASSFSEGPYEQYF
D: NA; J: TRBJ1-5; size: few; V: TRBV7-8; DNA: TGTGCCAGCAGCTTGGCTTTTAGCAATCAGCCCCAGCATTTT; CDR3: CASSLAFSNQPQHF